This T cell receptor beta chain was sequenced for a study of cytomegalovirus exposure and HLA in healthy donors. Study-level results: There were three CMV-associated chains whose specificity for CMV antigens was confirmed in vitro. It has been reported that TCR beta sequences accurately predicted the HLA-A and HLA-B alleles of most subjects. 164 TCR beta chains were listed as cytomegalovirus-associated. A later analysis linked a missense variant in DCLRE1C to the trimming of TCR beta V and J genes.

PCR used 60 Vbeta primers and 13 Jbeta primers. TCRdb's copy holds only in-frame clones and misses some; the assay was immunoSEQ multiplex PCR. The ten most abundant clones cover 3.5% of a sample with around 100,000 clones. A word on this clone: Its specificity is unknown.

CDR1 SGHVS and CDR2 FNYEAQ come from the germline V gene. V gave up 4 bases and J gave up 4 bases; unmatched junction bases: 12. The CDR3 spans 17 residues. The chain carries TRBV7-6 and TRBJ2-2, with 7 bases that match TRBD1. Sequencing was done on a sample of PBMCs. The sequence derives from a man between 35 and 55 years old in good health and CMV-seronegative. The CDR3 region has the DNA TGTGCCAGCAGCTACCCCAGACAGGGCTTGGGCACCGGGGAGCTGTTTTTT. Protein sequence: CASSYPRQGLGTGELFF.